Following are 31 T cell receptor beta chains from one sample sequenced in a study of shared clonotypes between healthy human individuals. CD8 cells regarded as naive lacked CD45RO, were positively chosen for CCR7, and omitted terminally differentiated effector memory CD45RA+ cells. Sequenced by immunoSEQ multiplex PCR; TCRdb stores in-frame clones only, minus some. The repertoire has hundreds of thousands of clones, approximately 95% of them found once; the top ten carry approximately 0.11%. The specimen sequenced was naive CD8+ T cells sorted from blood. The receptors derive from a woman aged 25 to 45 in good health.

V is TRBV5-8 and J is TRBJ2-3; 9 nucleotides align to TRBD1. From germline, CDR1 is SGHTS and CDR2 YDEGEE. V was pared by 5 bases and J by 9 bases, with 10 bases of the junction left unmatched. This CDR3 spans 14 amino acids. The CDR3 sequence: CASRSDRGLLTQYF. CDR3 DNA sequence: TGTGCCAGCAGGTCGGACAGGGGTCTTCTCACGCAGTATTTT. Using reference TRBV5-8 and TRBJ2-3 for the parts outside the CDR3, the full variable domain is EAGVTQSPTHLIKTRGQQATLRCSPISGHTSVYWYQQALGLGLQFLLWYDEGEERNRGNFPPRFSGRQFPNYSSELNVNALELEDSALYLCASRSDRGLLTQYFGPGTRLTVL.

The genes are TRBV4-1 and TRBJ1-6, with D perhaps matching TRBD1 (5 bases). Germline V gives CDR1 MGHRA, CDR2 YSYEKL. This CDR3 contains 16 residues. With 2 bases removed from V and 9 bases from J, the gap between germline ends came to 17 bases. The CDR3 coding sequence is TGCGCCAGCAGCCAAAATTCCGGGGCCCGGGGTTCACCCCTCCACTTT. This translates into CASSQNSGARGSPLHF.

This clone appeared a single time. The rearrangement uses TRBV27 and TRBJ2-1; 8 nucleotides agree with TRBD2. Trimming cost V 7 bases and J 3 bases; bases outside gene matches: 11. CDR1 and CDR2 (germline): MNHEY, SMNVEV (reference sequence). This CDR3 contains 16 residues. The chain's CDR3 is CASTSSAGELYNEQFF. Here the CDR3 DNA reads TGTGCCAGCACCTCGTCAGCGGGAGAGCTCTACAATGAGCAGTTCTTC.

The CDR3 protein is CASRTGTGIHEQYF. In DNA form, the CDR3 reads TGTGCCAGCAGGACCGGGACAGGGATCCACGAGCAGTACTTC. The chain couples TRBV6-6 to TRBJ2-7; 9 positions agree with TRBD1. The V gene's germline CDR1 is MNHNY and CDR2 SVGAGI (reference sequence). The CDR3 contains 14 residues. V shed 6 bases, J shed 5 bases, and the junction held 8 bases outside the gene matches.

The chain recombines TRBV6-5 with TRBJ2-2; D is uncertain. The CDR3 runs 14 residues. Looked up from germline, CDR1 is MNHEY and CDR2 is SVGAGI. The V end was cut by 0 bases, the J end by 7 bases, with 9 bases between. The CDR3 loop is CASSYSKYNGELFF. CDR3 in DNA: TGTGCCAGCAGTTACTCGAAATACAACGGGGAGCTGTTTTTT.

The DNA of the CDR3 is TGCGCCAGCAGTGAAGGTCAGGGATTCTACGAGCAGTACTTC. This codes for CASSEGQGFYEQYF. The chain is built from TRBV10-1 and TRBJ2-7; tentatively, D is TRBD1 (5 bases). Germline CDR1 and CDR2: WNHNN and SYGVQD (reference sequence). The CDR3 sequence is 14 residues long. V was cut by 3 bases and J by 3 bases, with 12 bases left in between.

This chain's CDR3 is CASSETLAGGSETQYF. The CDR3 bases are TGTGCCAGCAGTGAAACGTTAGCTGGTGGGAGCGAGACCCAGTACTTC. This sequence joins TRBV28 and TRBJ2-5, with D possibly being TRBD2 (5 bases). CDR3 length: 16 amino acids. The germline V and J ends were trimmed by 5 bases and 5 bases, with 21 bases remaining between them. Germline V gene data show CDR1 as MDHEN and CDR2 as SYDVKM.

V is TRBV6-1 and J is TRBJ2-1; 9 nucleotides agree with TRBD1. Germline V gene lookup returns CDR1 MNHNS and CDR2 SASEGT. This CDR3 comprises 15 residues. With 4 bases clipped from V and 15 bases from J, the junction kept 16 bases outside the gene matches. The DNA of the CDR3 is TGTGCCAGCAGTGCTCCCGGGACAGGGAGGGATGGCGGGTTCTTC. This encodes CASSAPGTGRDGGFF.

In the case of this clone: This sample also contains other DNA sequences that code for the same CDR3. The gene calls are TRBV4-1 and TRBJ2-7; TRBD1 matches at 8 bases. Germline V gene data show CDR1 as MGHRA and CDR2 as YSYEKL. Losses at the gene ends were 4 bases for V and 3 bases for J; bases not matched to a gene: 5. This CDR3 contains 14 residues. The CDR3 sequence: CASSPGQGSYEQYF. The CDR3 nucleotides are TGCGCCAGCAGCCCCGGACAGGGAAGCTACGAGCAGTACTTC.

With regard to this clone: The sample has other DNA sequences that encode this CDR3 too. V usage is TRBV6-5 and J usage is TRBJ1-1; TRBD1 is a possible D gene (5 bases). Trimming pared 3 bases from V and 7 bases from J, leaving 6 bases between. Germline CDR1 is MNHEY and CDR2 is SVGAGI. The CDR3 loop spans 11 amino acids. In DNA, the CDR3 is TGTGCCAGCAGTTATGGGGGTGAAGCTTTCTTT. This encodes CASSYGGEAFF.

This clone was seen once. This chain uses TRBV28 with TRBJ2-1; 10 nucleotides align to TRBD1. The CDR3 spans 16 residues. Looked up from germline, CDR1 is MDHEN and CDR2 is SYDVKM. V was pared by 7 bases and J by 8 bases, with 14 bases of the junction left unmatched. CDR3 sequence (DNA): TGTGCCAGCACCCGGGTCGGGACAGGGGTTTCGGATGAGCAGTTCTTC. Protein product: CASTRVGTGVSDEQFF. The full variable domain, completed using reference TRBV28 and TRBJ2-1, is DVKVTQSSRYLVKRTGEKVFLECVQDMDHENMFWYRQDPGLGLRLIYFSYDVKMKEKGDIPEGYSVSREKKERFSLILESASTNQTSMYLCASTRVGTGVSDEQFFGPGTRLTVL.

J is TRBJ1-1 and V is TRBV7-6; D possibly corresponds to TRBD1 (6 bases). The CDR3 is 14 residues long. Per the germline V gene, CDR1 is SGHVS and CDR2 is FNYEAQ. The germline V and J ends were trimmed by 3 bases and 1 base, with 9 bases remaining between them. CDR3 bases: TGTGCCAGCAGCTTGACAGGAGGGAACACTGAAGCTTTCTTT. It specifies CASSLTGGNTEAFF. Based on the CDR3 plus reference TRBV7-6 and TRBJ1-1, the full variable domain is GAGVSQSPRYKVTKRGQDVALRCDPISGHVSLYWYRQALGQGPEFLTYFNYEAQQDKSGLPNDRFSAERPEGSISTLTIQRTEQRDSAMYRCASSLTGGNTEAFFGQGTRLTVV.

Here the CDR3 DNA reads TGTGCCAGTAGTATAGGGGGACTAGCGGGATCAAGCACCGGGGAGCTGTTTTTT. Protein sequence: CASSIGGLAGSSTGELFF. V is TRBV19 and J is TRBJ2-2; TRBD2 aligns across 13 bases. The CDR3 extends over 18 amino acids. Per germline, CDR1 LNHDA and CDR2 SQIVND (reference sequence). Trimming took 1 base from V and 4 from J; bases not matched to a gene: 6.

As concerns this clone: The same CDR3 arises from other DNA sequences in this sample as well. The chain couples TRBV15 to TRBJ2-7, with 7 nucleotides matching TRBD1. The CDR3 consists of 14 residues. CDR1 and CDR2 (germline): LNHNV, YYDKDF (reference sequence). After removal of 0 bases from V and 2 bases from J, the junction contained 1 base not matched to a gene. This chain's CDR3 is CATSRDRGTYEQYF. The CDR3, as DNA: TGTGCCACCAGCAGAGACAGGGGGACCTACGAGCAGTACTTC.

The rearrangement joins TRBV4-1 to TRBJ1-2; D remains ambiguous. The germline V gene encodes CDR1 MGHRA and CDR2 YSYEKL. CDR3 length: 14 residues. The germline V and J ends were trimmed by 0 bases and 6 bases, with 11 bases remaining between them. This CDR3 is CASSQDSRSNGYTF. In nucleotides, the CDR3 is TGCGCCAGCAGCCAAGACTCACGGTCCAATGGCTACACCTTC.

The V gene is TRBV7-9, the J gene TRBJ1-3; 11 positions agree with TRBD1. In germline, CDR1 is SEHNR, CDR2 FQNEAQ (reference sequence). The ends lost 6 bases at V and 3 bases at J; junction bases unmatched: 1. This CDR3 spans 14 amino acids. The CDR3 reads CASSGTGGGNTIYF. The CDR3 region has the DNA TGTGCCAGCAGTGGGACAGGGGGTGGAAACACCATATATTTT.

This chain links TRBV19 with TRBJ2-1; D gene ambiguous. Germline V gene data show CDR1 as LNHDA and CDR2 as SQIVND (reference sequence). The CDR3 has 15 residues. Between the trimmed V and J ends, which lost 6 bases and 6 bases, there was a span of 18 bases. CDR3 region: CASRHIPLPSNEQFF. The CDR3 DNA follows: TGTGCCAGTAGACATATACCCCTTCCAAGCAATGAGCAGTTCTTC. The variable domain in full, with the rest retrieved from reference TRBV19 and TRBJ2-1, is DGGITQSPKYLFRKEGQNVTLSCEQNLNHDAMYWYRQDPGQGLRLIYYSQIVNDFQKGDIAEGYSVSREKKESFPLTVTSAQKNPTAFYLCASRHIPLPSNEQFFGPGTRLTVL.

The J gene is TRBJ1-5, the V gene TRBV6-1; weak D call: TRBD1 (6 bases). In germline, CDR1 is MNHNS, CDR2 SASEGT. The V end was cut by 0 bases, the J end by 6 bases, with 9 bases between. This CDR3 comprises 14 residues. The DNA of the CDR3 is TGTGCCAGCAGTGAAGCGCAGGGGTTTCAGCCCCAGCATTTT. Encoded protein: CASSEAQGFQPQHF.

This chain links TRBV7-9 with TRBJ2-3; D gene unclear. This CDR3 comprises 17 residues. CDR1 SEHNR and CDR2 FQNEAQ come from the germline V gene (reference sequence). Trimming pared 4 bases from V and 2 bases from J, leaving 19 bases between. This chain's CDR3 is CASSSTSILMSTDTQYF. DNA of the CDR3: TGTGCCAGCAGCTCTACTTCCATACTTATGTCCACAGATACGCAGTATTTT.

V and J are TRBV7-6 and TRBJ2-3; 7 bases map to TRBD1. V lost 3 bases and J lost 2; bases outside the gene matches: 5. CDR1 is SGHVS and CDR2 is FNYEAQ in the germline V gene. The CDR3 length is 15 residues. CDR3 in amino acids: CASSFTGVATDTQYF. DNA of the CDR3: TGTGCCAGCAGCTTTACAGGGGTGGCCACAGATACGCAGTATTTT.

The chain recombines TRBV13 with TRBJ2-1; D gene uncertain. The CDR3 covers 17 residues. Germline-derived CDR1 and CDR2 are PRHDT and FYEKMQ (reference sequence). V was clipped by 2 bases and J by 0 bases, with 14 bases between them. The CDR3 is CASSLSLRVSSYNEQFF. The CDR3 coding sequence is TGTGCCAGCAGCTTATCGCTAAGAGTGAGCTCCTACAATGAGCAGTTCTTC.

The chain recombines TRBV5-1 with TRBJ1-3; no clear D. This CDR3 is 17 amino acids long. From germline, CDR1 is SGHRS and CDR2 YFSETQ. Trimming took 1 base from V and 0 from J, leaving 14 bases between them. CDR3 sequence reads: CASSLLGSVSSGNTIYF. CDR3 nucleotide sequence: TGCGCCAGCAGCTTGTTAGGGTCGGTAAGCTCTGGAAACACCATATATTTT.

The chain carries TRBV20-1 and TRBJ2-5, with a weak D call TRBD2 (6 bases). The assigned J gene may be wrong: the sequence end matches TRBJ2-7 better. Germline lookup yields CDR1 DFQATT and CDR2 SNEGSKA (reference sequence). The CDR3 contains 11 residues. The CDR3 sequence is CSARDYDEQYF. The CDR3 DNA sequence: TGCAGTGCTAGGGACTACGACGAGCAGTACTTC.

The chain couples TRBV11-2 to TRBJ1-2; 8 bases match TRBD1. After removal of 1 base from V and 3 bases from J, the junction contained 10 bases not matched to a gene. CDR1 is SGHAT, CDR2 FQNNGV, per germline. This CDR3 has 17 amino acids. The CDR3 loop is CASSLVTGGVLDYGYTF. The CDR3, as DNA: TGTGCCAGCAGCTTAGTAACAGGGGGAGTTCTAGACTATGGCTACACCTTC.

The CDR3 region has the DNA TGTGCCAGCAGCTTCGTCCCGACATTTGTTGATCAGCCCCAGCATTTT. It translates to CASSFVPTFVDQPQHF. This rearrangement joins TRBV7-8 to TRBJ1-5, with D hard to call. Germline V lookup: CDR1 SGHVS, CDR2 FQNEAQ. The CDR3 contains 16 residues. V dropped 3 bases and J dropped 5 bases, with 17 bases sitting between them.

This chain joins TRBV7-3 and TRBJ2-1; the match to TRBD2 covers 9 bases. The CDR3 totals 15 residues. Germline values: CDR1 SGHTA, CDR2 FQGTGA. J lost 3 bases, V lost 3 bases, and 3 bases had no gene match. The CDR3 nucleotides read TGTGCCAGCAGCTTGACTAGCGGACACTACAATGAGCAGTTCTTC. Protein: CASSLTSGHYNEQFF.

This chain uses TRBV6-5 with TRBJ2-7; D is perhaps TRBD2 (5 bases). Germline V gives CDR1 MNHEY, CDR2 SVGAGI. This CDR3 has 14 amino acids. V dropped 7 bases and J dropped 1 base, with 14 bases sitting between them. This CDR3 reads CASTLSGQSYEQYF. DNA of the CDR3: TGTGCCAGCACTCTGAGCGGCCAGTCCTACGAGCAGTACTTC.

This rearrangement joins TRBV27 to TRBJ1-1, with TRBD1 identical over 9 bases. This CDR3 region has 16 residues. Trimming took 6 bases from V and 0 from J; bases not matched to a gene: 8. The germline V gene has CDR1 MNHEY and CDR2 SMNVEV (reference sequence). CDR3 nucleotide sequence: TGTGCCAGCAGCCTAGGGACAGGGATAATGAACACTGAAGCTTTCTTT. It encodes CASSLGTGIMNTEAFF.

CDR3 region: CASSERAVYTEAFF. In DNA form, the CDR3 reads TGTGCCAGCAGTGAACGGGCGGTATACACTGAAGCTTTCTTT. V and J are TRBV2 and TRBJ1-1; no clear D. CDR3 length: 14 amino acids. V lost 2 bases, J lost 3 bases, and 10 bases lay in between. Per germline, CDR1 SNHLY and CDR2 FYNNEI.

The chain recombines TRBV27 with TRBJ1-5; the D gene is possibly TRBD1 (5 bases). CDR1 is MNHEY and CDR2 is SMNVEV in the germline V gene (reference sequence). The CDR3 totals 16 residues. Between the trimmed V and J ends, which lost 5 bases and 6 bases, there was a span of 20 bases. The CDR3 protein is CASSEIGTVGRQPQHF. CDR3 sequence (DNA): TGTGCCAGCAGTGAGATTGGGACGGTGGGTCGTCAGCCCCAGCATTTT.

The V call is TRBV28, the J call TRBJ1-5; D is uncertain. Between the trimmed V and J ends, which lost 3 bases and 1 base, there was a span of 7 bases. Germline V gives CDR1 MDHEN, CDR2 SYDVKM. The CDR3 covers 14 residues. This CDR3 is CASSFFGSNQPQHF. CDR3 bases: TGTGCCAGCAGTTTTTTTGGGAGCAATCAGCCCCAGCATTTT.